The 19 T cell receptor beta chains below all came from one sample that was sequenced in a study of cytomegalovirus exposure and HLA in healthy donors. The study ran its PCR with 60 Vbeta and 13 Jbeta primers. TCRdb's copy holds only in-frame clones and misses some; the assay was immunoSEQ multiplex PCR. This table has about 130,000 clones, over 65% appearing once. Input material: PBMCs. The receptors were gathered from a man in his forties or fifties in good health and CMV-seronegative.

The V call is TRBV30, the J call TRBJ2-2; a possible D gene is TRBD1 (6 bases). Germline values: CDR1 GTSNPN, CDR2 SVGIG (reference sequence). This CDR3 has 14 amino acids. Trimming shortened V by 1 base and J by 7 bases, and 13 bases separated the two germline ends. The CDR3 sequence: CAWSATGTGGELFF. The CDR3 DNA reads as TGTGCCTGGAGTGCAACAGGGACCGGCGGGGAGCTGTTTTTT.

This chain joins TRBV4-3 and TRBJ2-3; 10 bases are shared with TRBD2. The CDR3 is 17 amino acids. J gave up 6 bases and V 3 bases, and 12 bases lay outside the gene matches. Germline lookup yields CDR1 LGHNA and CDR2 YSLEER. The CDR3 DNA reads as TGCGCCAGCAGCCAGTACACCAGCGGGGGGGCGCGGGATACGCAGTATTTT. Protein sequence: CASSQYTSGGARDTQYF.

The genes are TRBV4-1 and TRBJ1-4; 7 nucleotides line up with TRBD1. J gave up 6 bases and V 2 bases, and 6 bases lay outside the gene matches. There are 15 residues in the CDR3. The germline gives CDR1 MGHRA, CDR2 YSYEKL. CDR3 residues: CASSQSGGSDEKLFF. In DNA, the CDR3 is TGCGCCAGCAGCCAATCAGGGGGTTCGGATGAAAAACTGTTTTTT.

The gene calls are TRBV4-2 and TRBJ1-5; 9 positions agree with TRBD1. The CDR3 is made up of 15 amino acids. Unmatched junction bases numbered 1, after V lost 0 bases and J lost 4 bases. Germline CDR1 reads LGHNA; CDR2 reads YNFKEQ. The CDR3 region is CASSQDGQGNQPQHF. CDR3 bases: TGTGCCAGCAGCCAAGACGGACAGGGGAATCAGCCCCAGCATTTT.

This clone was counted once. The CDR3 bases are TGTGCCAGCAGTCAATTTGCAGGGGGCGCGGGTGGCTACACCTTC. Protein sequence: CASSQFAGGAGGYTF. The rearrangement uses TRBV28 and TRBJ1-2; TRBD1 matches 8 bases. Germline CDR1 is MDHEN and CDR2 is SYDVKM. The junction had 12 bases not matched to a gene; V was cut back by 5 bases and J by 7 bases. CDR3 length: 15 residues.

The chain links TRBV7-2 to TRBJ1-6; D remains unclear. This CDR3 has 12 amino acids. CDR1 and CDR2 (germline): SGHTA, FQGNSA. Deletions cut 7 bases from V and 7 bases from J, with 8 bases between. CDR3 sequence reads: CASKSGNSPLHF. The CDR3 nucleotides are TGTGCCAGCAAATCGGGGAATTCACCCCTCCACTTT.

The chain has TRBV29-1 and TRBJ1-2, with 8 bases aligning to TRBD1. Trimming cost V 3 bases and J 4 bases; bases outside gene matches: 7. Germline V gene data show CDR1 as SQVTM and CDR2 as ANQGSEA. The CDR3 extends over 14 amino acids. CDR3 nucleotide sequence: TGCAGCGTTGATGGGCCAGGGGGCGGCTATGGCTACACCTTC. Protein sequence: CSVDGPGGGYGYTF.

The chain uses TRBV5-1 and TRBJ1-1, with 10 bases that match TRBD1. V shed 5 bases, J shed 12 bases, and the junction held 7 bases outside the gene matches. The germline V gene has CDR1 SGHRS and CDR2 YFSETQ. CDR3 length: 12 amino acids. The CDR3 loop reads CASSPGTGDTFF. Written as DNA, the CDR3 is TGCGCCAGCAGTCCCGGGACAGGGGATACTTTCTTT. Together with reference TRBV5-1 and TRBJ1-1, the CDR3 gives the full variable domain: KAGVTQTPRYLIKTRGQQVTLSCSPISGHRSVSWYQQTPGQGLQFLFEYFSETQRNKGNFPGRFSGRQFSNSRSEMNVSTLELGDSALYLCASSPGTGDTFFGQGTRLTVV.

This sequence joins TRBV5-6 and TRBJ2-5; D gene uncertain. V was cut by 7 bases and J by 3 bases, with 13 bases left in between. The germline V gene has CDR1 SGHDT and CDR2 YYEEEE. This CDR3 spans 13 amino acids. CDR3 sequence: CASAIDIEETQYF. The CDR3 nucleotides are TGTGCCAGCGCAATTGACATCGAAGAGACCCAGTACTTC.

The rearrangement joins TRBV4-1 to TRBJ2-3, with 7 bases matching TRBD2. V gave up 4 bases and J gave up 1 base; unmatched junction bases: 5. In germline, CDR1 is MGHRA, CDR2 YSYEKL. The CDR3 is made up of 15 amino acids. The CDR3 region has the DNA TGCGCCAGCAGCCGCAGCGGGGAGGGCACAGATACGCAGTATTTT. Protein product: CASSRSGEGTDTQYF.

The rearrangement links TRBV6-5 to TRBJ1-2; the D gene is possibly TRBD1 (5 bases). The germline V gene encodes CDR1 MNHEY and CDR2 SVGAGI. The germline V and J ends were trimmed by 7 bases and 0 bases, with 12 bases remaining between them. The CDR3 has 14 amino acids. CDR3 region: CASKEGTANYGYTF. CDR3 bases: TGTGCCAGCAAAGAGGGGACTGCTAACTATGGCTACACCTTC.

The V gene is TRBV7-9, the J gene TRBJ1-2; 7 positions agree with TRBD1. The CDR3 runs to 13 residues. The V segment lost 5 bases and the J segment 2 bases; nucleotides outside the gene matches: 2. Looked up from germline, CDR1 is SEHNR and CDR2 is FQNEAQ (reference sequence). CDR3 amino acids: CASSKGQNYGYTF. CDR3 in DNA: TGTGCCAGCAGCAAGGGACAGAACTATGGCTACACCTTC.

The table lists this clone with a count of one. The genes are TRBV6-1 and TRBJ2-7; a possible D gene is TRBD1 (6 bases). Trimming shortened V by 2 bases and J by 10 bases, and 15 bases separated the two germline ends. Germline V gene lookup returns CDR1 MNHNS and CDR2 SASEGT. The CDR3 runs 13 residues. The CDR3 spells CASSETTGTVQYV. The CDR3 DNA sequence: TGTGCCAGCAGTGAAACGACAGGAACGGTCCAGTACGTC.

V usage is TRBV7-9 and J usage is TRBJ2-3, with 10 bases that match TRBD2. V shed 1 base and J 5 bases; nucleotides not matched to a gene: 9. The CDR3 covers 17 residues. Per germline, CDR1 SEHNR and CDR2 FQNEAQ (reference sequence). The CDR3 DNA is TGTGCCAGCAGCTTAGACAGGACTAGCGGAGGTAGAGATACGCAGTATTTT. Amino acid sequence: CASSLDRTSGGRDTQYF. The variable domain in full, with the rest retrieved from reference TRBV7-9 and TRBJ2-3, is DTGVSQNPRHKITKRGQNVTFRCDPISEHNRLYWYRQTLGQGPEFLTYFQNEAQLEKSRLLSDRFSAERPKGSFSTLEIQRTEQGDSAMYLCASSLDRTSGGRDTQYFGPGTRLTVL.

The chain uses TRBV28 and TRBJ2-1; 13 positions agree with TRBD2. Germline V lookup: CDR1 MDHEN, CDR2 SYDVKM. This CDR3 contains 18 residues. The junction had 12 bases not matched to a gene; V was cut back by 3 bases and J by 7 bases. The CDR3 sequence: CASSFWALGTSGANEQFF. The DNA for the CDR3 is TGTGCCAGCAGTTTTTGGGCCCTCGGGACTAGCGGGGCTAATGAGCAGTTCTTC.

This clone was detected only a few times. This chain uses TRBV4-1 with TRBJ1-3; D remains ambiguous. Germline loops: CDR1 MGHRA, CDR2 YSYEKL. V dropped 0 bases and J dropped 0 bases, with 6 bases sitting between them. This CDR3 is 15 amino acids long. DNA of the CDR3: TGCGCCAGCAGCCAAGATCGGAGCTCTGGAAACACCATATATTTT. Translating it yields CASSQDRSSGNTIYF.

The chain uses TRBV2 and TRBJ1-1; 8 bases align to TRBD1. Germline lookup yields CDR1 SNHLY and CDR2 FYNNEI. The trim removed 7 bases at V and 8 bases at J, leaving 9 bases unmatched. There are 13 residues in the CDR3. The CDR3 reads CASNYLRGQEAFF. The DNA of the CDR3 is TGTGCCAGCAACTACCTCAGGGGGCAGGAAGCTTTCTTT.

V usage is TRBV6-4 and J usage is TRBJ1-6; perhaps TRBD1 as D (5 bases). The CDR3 contains 15 residues. The V end was cut by 0 bases, the J end by 4 bases, with 7 bases between. The V gene's germline CDR1 is MRHNA and CDR2 SNTAGT. The CDR3 region is CASSDSGAYNSPLHF. The CDR3 nucleotides are TGTGCCAGCAGTGACTCAGGGGCTTATAATTCACCCCTCCACTTT.

The sample holds a few counts of this clone. This chain links TRBV6-5 with TRBJ1-3, with a tentative D call TRBD1 (6 bases). Germline V gene data show CDR1 as MNHEY and CDR2 as SVGAGI. The CDR3 has 15 residues. The V end lost 6 bases, the J end lost 4 bases, and 16 bases lay between the germline ends. CDR3 nucleotide sequence: TGTGCCAGCAGCCACGTGCGGGGGCCGGGAAACACCATATATTTT. Protein sequence: CASSHVRGPGNTIYF.